This T cell receptor beta chain was documented in a study of blood T cell repertoires in COVID-19. Background on the study: Collection of acute and convalescent COVID-19 samples took place in the United States, Italy and Spain. From T cells, B-cell-depleted T cells, or PBMCs came the material, which was cDNA or gDNA.

The CDR3 contains 14 residues. The junction had 4 bases not matched to a gene; V was cut back by 3 bases and J by 6 bases. Germline-derived CDR1 and CDR2 are SGDLS and YYNGEE. Per the authors' pipeline: Reference gene primers were amplified, and this amplification served to estimate nucleated cell counts. Sequencing was performed with immunoSEQ multiplex PCR; in TCRdb, only in-frame clones are kept and a portion is missing. That table supplies the V and J calls and clone size; D and trimming were determined from the DNA. Here the sample spans some 110,000 clones, roughly nine tenths being singletons.

Sequenced: peripheral blood. The receptor's source is a human donor in a cohort sampled during active COVID-19. The gene calls are TRBV9 and TRBJ1-3, with 9 bases matching TRBD1. The CDR3 sequence is CASSAGQGVNTIYF. The CDR3 region has the DNA TGTGCCAGCAGCGCGGGACAGGGCGTAAACACCATATATTTT.